These T cell receptor beta chains were read from a single sample in a study of neurological immune-mediated disorders. MiXCR, run by TCRdb on the 5' RACE reads, gives a single entry per CDR3 protein. The sample has approximately 41,000 distinct CDR3 sequences, approximately 15% seen once. The sample taken for sequencing was CD4+ T cells from blood. The source of these receptors is a woman aged 60-70 years with HTLV-1-associated myelopathy (HAM/TSP). CDR3s include the opening cysteine and the closing phenylalanine or tryptophan. The order of the fields is clone size, D gene, V gene, J gene, CDR3 protein, CDR3 DNA. A D gene is named only where the DNA matches it firmly. A row's size may be missing; if present it is once, few, many or a size class.

many	TRBD1	TRBV6-5	TRBJ2-2	CASSYSTGTDTGELFF	TGTGCCAGCAGTTACTCGACAGGGACGGACACCGGGGAGCTGTTTTTT
-	-	TRBV5-1	TRBJ2-1	CTSSSKGGSYNEQFF	TGCACCAGCAGCTCCAAGGGGGGCTCCTACAATGAGCAGTTCTTC
many	-	TRBV27	TRBJ1-2	CASSPLTAPNYGYTF	TGTGCCAGCAGTCCTCTGACAGCCCCTAACTATGGCTACACCTTC
many	TRBD1	TRBV6-6	TRBJ1-5	CASRNRGLSQPQHF	TGTGCCAGCAGGAACAGGGGTTTAAGTCAGCCCCAGCATTTT
-	TRBD1	TRBV7-6	TRBJ2-7	CASSFPGTGVSYEQYF	TGTGCCAGCAGCTTTCCCGGGACAGGGGTCTCCTACGAGCAGTACTTC
many	-	TRBV5-1	TRBJ2-6	CASSLEAISGANVLTF	TGCGCCAGCAGCTTGGAGGCAATCTCTGGGGCCAACGTCCTGACTTTC
many	TRBD1	TRBV15	TRBJ1-6	CATSWAGQSSYNSPLHF	TGTGCCACCAGCTGGGCGGGACAGAGCTCCTATAATTCACCCCTCCACTTT
many	-	TRBV6-5	TRBJ2-7	CASSYDKSYEQYF	TGTGCCAGCAGTTACGACAAGTCCTACGAGCAGTACTTC
many	TRBD1	TRBV5-1	TRBJ1-2	CASSLEPDRGVYGYTF	TGCGCCAGCAGCTTAGAACCCGACAGGGGCGTCTATGGCTACACCTTC
many	-	TRBV20-1	TRBJ2-3	CSARFEYTDTQYF	TGCAGTGCCCGATTTGAATACACAGATACGCAGTATTTT
many	-	TRBV5-1	TRBJ2-1	CASSYEDPQVDEQFF	TGCGCCAGCAGCTACGAGGACCCCCAAGTGGATGAGCAGTTCTTC
many	-	TRBV6-1	TRBJ2-6	CASGISGANVLTF	TGTGCCAGCGGGATCTCTGGGGCCAACGTCCTGACTTTC
many	-	TRBV29-1	TRBJ2-7	CSVELGYSSGLRGQYF	TGCAGCGTTGAACTGGGCTACTCGAGCGGCCTACGAGGGCAGTACTTC
-	-	TRBV11-3	TRBJ2-7	CASSLYEQYF	TGTGCCAGCAGCTTATACGAGCAGTACTTC
many	-	TRBV18	TRBJ1-1	CASSPRQTLNTEAFF	TGTGCCAGCTCACCACGACAGACCTTGAACACTGAAGCTTTCTTT
many	-	TRBV4-2	TRBJ2-7	CASSQDLSSGTSYEQYF	TGTGCCAGCAGCCAAGATCTTTCGTCGGGGACCTCCTACGAGCAGTACTTC
many	TRBD1	TRBV20-1	TRBJ2-7	CSAPATGGYEQYF	TGCAGTGCACCAGCGACAGGGGGCTACGAGCAGTACTTC
many	-	TRBV12-3/TRBV12-4	TRBJ2-7	CASSFSGYHEQYF	TGTGCCAGCAGTTTCAGTGGGTACCACGAGCAGTACTTC
-	-	TRBV12-3/TRBV12-4	TRBJ2-3	CASSLAGGGIDTQYF	TGTGCCAGCAGTTTAGCGGGGGGAGGTATAGATACGCAGTATTTT
many	TRBD1	TRBV5-8	TRBJ1-2	CASSPDTGTDENYGYTF	TGTGCCAGCAGCCCCGATACCGGGACAGACGAAAACTATGGCTACACCTTC
many	-	TRBV6-5	TRBJ2-7	CASSYLPNSVNEQYF	TGTGCCAGCAGTTACCTCCCAAATTCGGTTAACGAGCAGTACTTC
many	-	TRBV20-1	TRBJ2-3	CSAQTGAGGEDTQYF	TGCAGTGCCCAGACAGGGGCGGGGGGTGAAGATACGCAGTATTTT
many	TRBD1	TRBV25-1	TRBJ1-1	CASSESLFQGATEAFF	TGTGCCAGCAGTGAATCACTTTTCCAGGGGGCAACTGAAGCTTTCTTT
many	-	TRBV15	TRBJ2-3	CATSMTGQNTDTQYF	TGTGCCACCTCGATGACAGGCCAGAACACAGATACGCAGTATTTT
many	-	TRBV5-1	TRBJ2-5	CASSLAGSGQETQYF	TGCGCCAGCAGCTTGGCAGGGTCCGGCCAAGAGACCCAGTACTTC
many	-	TRBV20-1	TRBJ1-3	CSARAIGGGNTIYF	TGCAGTGCTAGAGCGATAGGGGGAGGAAACACCATATATTTT
many	TRBD1	TRBV6-5	TRBJ1-6	CASSSDRDSGRYNSPLHF	TGTGCCAGCAGCTCCGACAGGGATTCGGGAAGATATAATTCACCCCTCCACTTT
many	-	TRBV20-1	TRBJ1-5	CSASGGMAQPQHF	TGCAGTGCTAGCGGGGGGATGGCTCAGCCCCAGCATTTT
many	-	TRBV18	TRBJ2-2	CASSPQGENTGELFF	TGTGCCAGCTCACCACAGGGTGAGAACACCGGGGAGCTGTTTTTT
many	TRBD1	TRBV6-5	TRBJ2-3	CASRPGTASDTQYF	TGTGCCAGCAGACCCGGGACAGCCTCCGATACGCAGTATTTT
many	-	TRBV29-1	TRBJ1-1	CSARTGLGAFF	TGCAGCGCCAGGACCGGGCTCGGAGCTTTCTTT
many	-	TRBV20-1	TRBJ1-1	CSARRQPNTEAFF	TGCAGTGCTAGGAGGCAGCCGAACACTGAAGCTTTCTTT
many	-	TRBV7-2	TRBJ2-6	CASGYQGPGANVLTF	TGTGCCAGCGGTTACCAGGGCCCTGGGGCCAACGTCCTGACTTTC
few	-	TRBV18	TRBJ2-1	CASSPLAREQFF	TGTGCCAGCTCACCACTAGCGCGTGAGCAGTTCTTC
many	-	TRBV5-6	TRBJ2-1	CASSLFLSAGHNEQFF	TGTGCCAGCAGCTTGTTTCTGTCGGCGGGTCACAATGAGCAGTTCTTC
-	TRBD1	TRBV20-1	TRBJ1-1	CSARAPTGSGSAFF	TGCAGTGCTAGAGCTCCGACAGGGTCGGGGAGTGCTTTCTTT
-	-	TRBV7-9	TRBJ1-5	CASSNDGGQGKPQHF	TGTGCCAGCAGCAACGACGGGGGGCAAGGCAAGCCCCAGCATTTT
many	TRBD1	TRBV6-5	TRBJ2-7	CASSYDSPTGGLVYEQYF	TGTGCCAGCAGTTACGATAGTCCGACAGGGGGCCTCGTCTACGAGCAGTACTTC
few	-	TRBV21-1	TRBJ1-1	CASRKIRDVPFF	TGTGCCAGCAGGAAGATCCGGGACGTACCTTTCTTT
-	-	TRBV5-5	TRBJ2-2	CASTLGPSTPGELFF	TGTGCCAGCACCCTAGGACCATCGACACCCGGGGAGCTGTTTTTT
many	TRBD2	TRBV5-1	TRBJ2-7	CASSLGPAGGTYEQYF	TGCGCCAGCAGCTTGGGACCAGCGGGGGGTACCTACGAGCAGTACTTC
many	-	TRBV6-5	TRBJ1-2	CASSSGEVGGYTF	TGTGCCAGCAGTTCTGGAGAGGTCGGGGGCTACACCTTC
many	-	TRBV6-5	TRBJ1-5	CASSFAGINQPQHF	TGTGCCAGCAGTTTCGCAGGGATCAATCAGCCCCAGCATTTT
many	-	TRBV5-6	TRBJ1-1	CASSLGMNTEAFF	TGTGCCAGCAGCTTGGGGATGAACACTGAAGCTTTCTTT
many	TRBD1	TRBV7-8	TRBJ1-4	CASSYRDSKAEKLFF	TGTGCCAGCAGCTACCGGGACAGCAAAGCTGAAAAACTGTTTTTT
many	-	TRBV5-1	TRBJ2-2	CASSFSGIEEELFF	TGCGCCAGCAGCTTCTCAGGGATCGAAGAGGAGCTGTTTTTT
medium-sized	-	TRBV5-6	TRBJ1-1	CASSLNSGGWPEAFF	TGTGCCAGCAGCTTGAACTCGGGGGGCTGGCCTGAAGCTTTCTTT
many	-	TRBV5-1	TRBJ1-5	CASSLDSYNQPQHF	TGCGCCAGCAGCTTGGACAGCTACAATCAGCCCCAGCATTTT
many	TRBD2	TRBV20-1	TRBJ2-2	CSARTIAGAGELFF	TGCAGTGCCCGGACTATAGCGGGGGCCGGGGAGCTGTTTTTT
many	TRBD1	TRBV7-9	TRBJ2-5	CASSRDRGSETQYF	TGTGCCAGCAGCCGGGACAGGGGTTCGGAGACCCAGTACTTC
many	-	TRBV12-3/TRBV12-4	TRBJ2-7	CASSFVRGWNEQYF	TGTGCCAGCAGTTTCGTACGGGGCTGGAACGAGCAGTACTTC
-	TRBD2	TRBV6-5	TRBJ2-1	CASSYSRGSSYNEQFF	TGTGCCAGCAGTTACTCGCGGGGGAGCTCCTACAATGAGCAGTTCTTT
many	TRBD1	TRBV20-1	TRBJ1-5	CSAPDRRSNQPQHF	TGCAGTGCTCCGGACAGGCGTAGCAATCAGCCCCAGCATTTT
many	-	TRBV7-3	TRBJ2-3	CASSLGKGSDTDTQYF	TGTGCCAGCAGCTTGGGCAAAGGCTCGGACACAGATACGCAGTATTTT
many	TRBD2	TRBV20-1	TRBJ2-2	CSARASGGAGELFF	TGCAGTGCTAGGGCCAGCGGGGGGGCCGGGGAGCTGTTTTTT
many	TRBD1	TRBV20-1	TRBJ2-7	CSARSGQGASEQYF	TGCAGTGCTAGGTCGGGACAGGGGGCTAGCGAGCAGTACTTC
-	-	TRBV20-1	TRBJ1-1	CSARVGETEAFF	TGCAGTGCTAGAGTAGGCGAAACCGAAGCTTTCTTT
many	TRBD2	TRBV20-1	TRBJ2-1	CSAIKPGLGLGEQFF	TGCAGTGCCATTAAACCGGGACTAGGGCTCGGTGAGCAGTTCTTC
-	TRBD1	TRBV20-1	TRBJ2-7	CSAGPTSWTGPYEQYF	TGCAGTGCTGGACCCACTAGTTGGACAGGCCCCTACGAGCAGTACTTC
many	TRBD1	TRBV12-3/TRBV12-4	TRBJ1-6	CASRTTGGAYSPLHF	TGTGCCAGCAGAACAACAGGGGGCGCATATTCACCCCTCCACTTT